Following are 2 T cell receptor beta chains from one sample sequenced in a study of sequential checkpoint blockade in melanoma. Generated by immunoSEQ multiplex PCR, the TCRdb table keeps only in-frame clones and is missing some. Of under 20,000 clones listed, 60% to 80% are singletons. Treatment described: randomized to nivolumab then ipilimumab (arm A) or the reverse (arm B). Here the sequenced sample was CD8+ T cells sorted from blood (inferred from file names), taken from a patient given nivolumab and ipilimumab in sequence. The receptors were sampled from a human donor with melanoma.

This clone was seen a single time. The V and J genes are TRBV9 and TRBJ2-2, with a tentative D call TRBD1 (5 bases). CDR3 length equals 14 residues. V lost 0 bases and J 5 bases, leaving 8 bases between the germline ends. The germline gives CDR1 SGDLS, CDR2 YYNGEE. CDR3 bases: TGTGCCAGCAGCGTAGAAGGGGAAACCGGGGAGCTGTTTTTT. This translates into CASSVEGETGELFF.

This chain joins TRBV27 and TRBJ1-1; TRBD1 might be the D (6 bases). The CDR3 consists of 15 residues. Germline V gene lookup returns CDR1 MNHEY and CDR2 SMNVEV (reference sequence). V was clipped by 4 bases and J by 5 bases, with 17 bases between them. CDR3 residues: CASSWRQALGTEAFF. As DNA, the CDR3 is TGTGCCAGCAGTTGGAGACAGGCCCTGGGGACTGAAGCTTTCTTT.